This T cell receptor beta chain was captured by sequencing in a study of OX40 agonist ivuxolimab in advanced cancers. Germline V CDR1 and CDR2: LGHNA, YNFKEQ. V was shortened by 0 bases and J by 3 bases, with 14 bases between the two germline ends. This CDR3 has 16 residues. Data came from immunoSEQ multiplex PCR; TCRdb stores just in-frame clones and leaves some out. Of 65,000 to 95,000 clones listed, roughly 94% are singletons. The specimen was CD4+ or CD8+ T cells sorted from blood, collected in a trial of the OX40 agonist ivuxolimab. This clonotype originated in an adult with an advanced solid tumor such as melanoma, head and neck, liver or kidney cancer. V is TRBV4-2 and J is TRBJ1-1, with D hard to call. CDR3 nucleotides: TGTGCCAGCAGCCAAGATCTCGGCACCGGAGACACTGAAGCTTTCTTT. Its protein is CASSQDLGTGDTEAFF.